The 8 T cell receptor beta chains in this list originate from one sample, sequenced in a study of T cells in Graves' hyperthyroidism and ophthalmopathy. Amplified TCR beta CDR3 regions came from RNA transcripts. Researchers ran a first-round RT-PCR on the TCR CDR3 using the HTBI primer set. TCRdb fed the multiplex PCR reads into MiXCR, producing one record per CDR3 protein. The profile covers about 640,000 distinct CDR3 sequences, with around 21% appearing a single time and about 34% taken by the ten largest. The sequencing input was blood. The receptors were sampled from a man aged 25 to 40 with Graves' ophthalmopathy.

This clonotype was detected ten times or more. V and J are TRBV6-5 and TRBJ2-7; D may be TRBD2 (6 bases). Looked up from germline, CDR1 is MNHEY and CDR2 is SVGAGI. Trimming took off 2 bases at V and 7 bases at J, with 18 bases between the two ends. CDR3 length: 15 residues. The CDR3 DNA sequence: TGTGCCAGCAGTTACCGAAGATGGGGGGTGGATGAGCAGTACTTC. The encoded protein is CASSYRRWGVDEQYF.

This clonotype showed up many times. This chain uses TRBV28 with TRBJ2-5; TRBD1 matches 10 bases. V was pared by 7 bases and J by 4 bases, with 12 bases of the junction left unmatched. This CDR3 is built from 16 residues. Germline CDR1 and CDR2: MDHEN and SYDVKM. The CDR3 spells CASTFEGTGVGETQYF. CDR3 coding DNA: TGTGCCAGCACGTTTGAAGGGACAGGGGTCGGAGAGACCCAGTACTTC.

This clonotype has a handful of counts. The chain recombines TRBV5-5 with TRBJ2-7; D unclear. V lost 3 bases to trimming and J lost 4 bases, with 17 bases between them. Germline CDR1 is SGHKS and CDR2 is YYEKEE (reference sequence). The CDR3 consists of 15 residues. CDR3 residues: CASSSPDGIRYEQYF. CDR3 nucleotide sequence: TGTGCCAGCAGCTCACCAGACGGAATACGGTACGAGCAGTACTTC.

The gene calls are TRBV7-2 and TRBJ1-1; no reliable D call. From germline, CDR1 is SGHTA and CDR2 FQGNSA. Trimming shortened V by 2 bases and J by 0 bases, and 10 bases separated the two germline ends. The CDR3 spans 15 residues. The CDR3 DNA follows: TGTGCCAGCAGCTTATCGGCCGATATGAACACTGAAGCTTTCTTT. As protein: CASSLSADMNTEAFF.

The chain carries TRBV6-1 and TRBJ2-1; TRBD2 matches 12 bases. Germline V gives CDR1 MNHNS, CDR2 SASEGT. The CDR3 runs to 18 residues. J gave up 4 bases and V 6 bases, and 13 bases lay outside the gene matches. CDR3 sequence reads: CASSPYPTSGRRYNEQFF. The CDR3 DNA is TGTGCCAGCAGCCCCTATCCGACTAGCGGGAGAAGGTACAATGAGCAGTTCTTC.

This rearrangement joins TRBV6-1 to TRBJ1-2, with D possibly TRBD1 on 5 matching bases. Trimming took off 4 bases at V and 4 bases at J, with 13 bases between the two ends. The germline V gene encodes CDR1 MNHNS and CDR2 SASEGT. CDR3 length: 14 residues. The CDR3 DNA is TGTGCCAGCAGTGTCTTCGGGGGTGGCTATGGCTACACCTTC. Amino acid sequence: CASSVFGGGYGYTF.

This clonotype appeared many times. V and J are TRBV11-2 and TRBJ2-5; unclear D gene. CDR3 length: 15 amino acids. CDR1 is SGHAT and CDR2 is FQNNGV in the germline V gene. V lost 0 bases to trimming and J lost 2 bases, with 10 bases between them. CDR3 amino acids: CASSLESTPQETQYF. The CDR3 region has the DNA TGTGCCAGCAGCTTAGAGTCGACCCCTCAAGAGACCCAGTACTTC.

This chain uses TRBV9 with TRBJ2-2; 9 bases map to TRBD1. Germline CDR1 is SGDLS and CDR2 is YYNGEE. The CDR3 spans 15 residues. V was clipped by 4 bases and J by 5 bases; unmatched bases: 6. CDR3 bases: TGTGCCAGCAGCTTGGACAGGGGACAAACCGGGGAGCTGTTTTTT. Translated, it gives CASSLDRGQTGELFF.